This T cell receptor (beta chain) was sequenced for a study of T cell responses to AZD1222 COVID-19 vaccine. Study at large: Second-dose recipients at about 4 or about 12 weeks were treated as one pooled group.

Study results and limitations: Clonal diversity was possibly underestimated, and the donors were mostly white British, with more females. Spike-wide vaccine-associated CD4 TCRs dominated at 160-218 and 743-854. Nearly half of unique spike-specific TCRs reportedly avoided B.1.351 and B.1.1.7 mutated regions.

TCRdb's copy holds only in-frame clones and misses some; the assay was immunoSEQ multiplex PCR. The sample comprises approximately 150,000 clones, roughly 90% of which are singletons, and more than 2.5% rests with the top ten. Trimming stripped 7 bases from V and 3 bases from J, with 10 bases between. The CDR3 runs to 13 residues. CDR1 is ENHRY and CDR2 is SYGVKD in the germline V gene. In regard to this clone: Its antigen is as yet unknown.

This TCR was sampled from an adult in good health. Sequencing was performed on peripheral blood, taken on day 0 of AZD1222 vaccination. The chain carries TRBV10-3 and TRBJ1-5, with TRBD1 as a possible D gene (6 bases). The CDR3 sequence is CAIKPGDNQPQHF. For the CDR3, the DNA is TGTGCCATCAAGCCAGGGGACAATCAGCCCCAGCATTTT.